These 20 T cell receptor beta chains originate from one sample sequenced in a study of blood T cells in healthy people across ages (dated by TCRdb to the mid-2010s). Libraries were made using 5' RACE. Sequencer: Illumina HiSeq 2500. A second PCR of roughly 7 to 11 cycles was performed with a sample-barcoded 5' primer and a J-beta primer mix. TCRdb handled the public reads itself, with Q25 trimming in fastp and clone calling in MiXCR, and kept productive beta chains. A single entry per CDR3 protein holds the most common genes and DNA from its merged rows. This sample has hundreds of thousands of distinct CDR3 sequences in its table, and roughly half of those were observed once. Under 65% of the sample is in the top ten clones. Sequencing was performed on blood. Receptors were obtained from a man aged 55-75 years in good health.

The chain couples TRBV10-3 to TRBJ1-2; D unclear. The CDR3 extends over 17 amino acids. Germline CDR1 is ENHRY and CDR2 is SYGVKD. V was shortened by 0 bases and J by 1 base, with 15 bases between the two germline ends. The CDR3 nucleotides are TGTGCCATCAGTGAGTCCCCCGGCAGAAACCTTAACTATGGCTACACCTTC. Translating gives CAISESPGRNLNYGYTF.

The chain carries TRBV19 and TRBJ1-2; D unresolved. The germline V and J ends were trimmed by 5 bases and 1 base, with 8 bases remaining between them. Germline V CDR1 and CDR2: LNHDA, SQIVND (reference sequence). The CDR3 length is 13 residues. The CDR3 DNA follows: TGTGCCAGTAGTCCTCAGAGTAACTATGGCTACACCTTC. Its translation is CASSPQSNYGYTF.

The DNA for the CDR3 is TGTGCCAGCAGTGATTACGGGCAGCCTAATCAGCCCCAGCATTTT. Protein product: CASSDYGQPNQPQHF. This chain joins TRBV25-1 and TRBJ1-5; D not certain. Germline V gives CDR1 MGHDK, CDR2 SYGVNS. Trimming pared 3 bases from V and 4 bases from J, leaving 13 bases between. The CDR3 totals 15 residues.

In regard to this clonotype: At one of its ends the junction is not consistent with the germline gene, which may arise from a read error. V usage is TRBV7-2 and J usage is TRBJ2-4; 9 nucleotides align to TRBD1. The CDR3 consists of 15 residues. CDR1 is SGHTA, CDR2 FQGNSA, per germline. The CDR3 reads CASSVASGQGNIQYF. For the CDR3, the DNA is TGTGCCAGCAGCGTAGCGTCGGGACAGGGCAACATTCAGTACTTC. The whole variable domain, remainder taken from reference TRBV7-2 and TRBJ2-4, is GAGVSQSPSNKVTEKGKDVELRCDPISGHTALYWYRQSLGQGLEFLIYFQGNSAPDKSGLPSDRFSAERTGGSVSTLTIQRTQQEDSAVYLCASSVASGQGNIQYFGAGTRLSVL.

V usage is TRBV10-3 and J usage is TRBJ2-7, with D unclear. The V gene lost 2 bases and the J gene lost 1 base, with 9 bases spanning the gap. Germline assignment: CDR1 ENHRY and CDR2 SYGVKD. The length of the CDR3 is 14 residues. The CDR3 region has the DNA TGTGCCATCAGTGAGGTGCCCCCTTCCTACGAGCAGTACTTC. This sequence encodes CAISEVPPSYEQYF.

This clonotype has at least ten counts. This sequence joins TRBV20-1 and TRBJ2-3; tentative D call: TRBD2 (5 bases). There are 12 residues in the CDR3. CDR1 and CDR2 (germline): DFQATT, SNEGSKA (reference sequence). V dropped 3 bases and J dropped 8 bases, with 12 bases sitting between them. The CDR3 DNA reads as TGCAGTGCTAGCCCCGACGCGGGTACGCAGTATTTT. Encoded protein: CSASPDAGTQYF.

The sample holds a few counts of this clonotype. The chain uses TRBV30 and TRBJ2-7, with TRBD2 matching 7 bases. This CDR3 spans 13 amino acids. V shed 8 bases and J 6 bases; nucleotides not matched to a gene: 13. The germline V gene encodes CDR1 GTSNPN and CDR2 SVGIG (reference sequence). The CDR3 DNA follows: TGTGCCGAAGTGGTGGCGGGAGTGGGCGAGCAGTACTTC. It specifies CAEVVAGVGEQYF.

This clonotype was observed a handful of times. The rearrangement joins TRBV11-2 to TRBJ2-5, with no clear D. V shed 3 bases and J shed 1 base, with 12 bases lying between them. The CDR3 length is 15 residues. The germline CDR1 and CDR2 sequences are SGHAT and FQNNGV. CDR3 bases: TGTGCCAGCAGCTTCCAAGGACGTTTCCAAGAGACCCAGTACTTC. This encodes CASSFQGRFQETQYF.

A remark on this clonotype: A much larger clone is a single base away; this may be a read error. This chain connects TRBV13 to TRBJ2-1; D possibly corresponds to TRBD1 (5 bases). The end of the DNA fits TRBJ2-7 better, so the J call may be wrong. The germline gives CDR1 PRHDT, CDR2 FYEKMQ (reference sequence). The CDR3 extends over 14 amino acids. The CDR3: CASSIVRVRYEQYF. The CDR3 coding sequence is TGTGCCAGCAGCATCGTCAGGGTCAGATACGAGCAGTACTTC.

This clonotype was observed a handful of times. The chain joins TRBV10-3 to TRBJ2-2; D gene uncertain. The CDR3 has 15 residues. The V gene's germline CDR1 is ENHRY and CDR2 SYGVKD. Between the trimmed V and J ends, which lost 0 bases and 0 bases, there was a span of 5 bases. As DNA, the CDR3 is TGTGCCATCAGTGAGTCGGGCGCGAACACCGGGGAGCTGTTTTTT. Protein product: CAISESGANTGELFF.

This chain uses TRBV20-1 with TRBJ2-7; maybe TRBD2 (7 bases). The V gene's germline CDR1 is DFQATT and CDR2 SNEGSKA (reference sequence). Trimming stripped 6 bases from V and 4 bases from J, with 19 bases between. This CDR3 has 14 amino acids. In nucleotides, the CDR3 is TGCAGTGCCCCCGGGACACCCGGGGGGTACGAGCAGTACTTC. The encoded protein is CSAPGTPGGYEQYF.

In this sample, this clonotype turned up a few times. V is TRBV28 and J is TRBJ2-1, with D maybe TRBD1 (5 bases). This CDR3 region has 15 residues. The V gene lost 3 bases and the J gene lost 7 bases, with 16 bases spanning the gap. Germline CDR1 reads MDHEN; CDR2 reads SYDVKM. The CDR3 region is CASSLWSDTRNEQFF. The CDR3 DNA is TGTGCCAGCAGTTTGTGGTCGGACACTCGGAATGAGCAGTTCTTC.

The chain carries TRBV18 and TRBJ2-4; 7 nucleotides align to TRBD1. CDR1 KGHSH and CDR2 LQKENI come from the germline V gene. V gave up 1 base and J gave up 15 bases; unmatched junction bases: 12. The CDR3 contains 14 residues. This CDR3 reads CASSPRQGLYERYF. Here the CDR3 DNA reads TGTGCCAGCTCACCACGACAGGGTCTCTACGAGCGGTACTTC.

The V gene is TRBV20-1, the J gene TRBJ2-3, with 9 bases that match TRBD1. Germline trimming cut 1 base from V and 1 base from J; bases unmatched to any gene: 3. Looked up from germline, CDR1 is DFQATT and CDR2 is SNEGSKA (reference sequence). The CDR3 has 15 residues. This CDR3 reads CSARAQGAGTDTQYF. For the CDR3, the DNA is TGCAGTGCTAGAGCACAGGGGGCGGGCACAGATACGCAGTATTTT.

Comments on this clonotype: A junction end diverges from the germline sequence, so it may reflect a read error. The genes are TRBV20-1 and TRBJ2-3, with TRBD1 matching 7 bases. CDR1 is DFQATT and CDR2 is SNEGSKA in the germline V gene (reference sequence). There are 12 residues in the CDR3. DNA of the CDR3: TGCAGTGCTAGTTCCGGGACAGATACGCGGTATTTT. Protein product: CSASSGTDTRYF.

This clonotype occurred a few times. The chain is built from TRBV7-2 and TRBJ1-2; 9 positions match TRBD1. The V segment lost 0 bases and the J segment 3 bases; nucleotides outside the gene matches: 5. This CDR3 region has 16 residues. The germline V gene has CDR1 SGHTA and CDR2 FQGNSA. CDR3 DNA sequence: TGTGCCAGCAGCTTAGCGAGGGGACAGGGACACTATGGCTACACCTTC. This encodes CASSLARGQGHYGYTF.

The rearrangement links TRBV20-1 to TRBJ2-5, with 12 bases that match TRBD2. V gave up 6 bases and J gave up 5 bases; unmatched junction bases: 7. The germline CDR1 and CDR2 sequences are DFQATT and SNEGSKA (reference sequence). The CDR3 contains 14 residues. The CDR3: CSAQKTSGSETQYF. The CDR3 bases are TGCAGTGCCCAAAAGACTAGCGGGAGTGAGACCCAGTACTTC.

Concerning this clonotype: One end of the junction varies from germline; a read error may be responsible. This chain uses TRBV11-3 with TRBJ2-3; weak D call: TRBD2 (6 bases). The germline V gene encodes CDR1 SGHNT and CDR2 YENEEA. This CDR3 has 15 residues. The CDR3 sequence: CANSLDGSSTDTQYF. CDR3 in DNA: TGTGCCAACAGCTTGGACGGGAGTAGCACAGATACGCAGTATTTT.

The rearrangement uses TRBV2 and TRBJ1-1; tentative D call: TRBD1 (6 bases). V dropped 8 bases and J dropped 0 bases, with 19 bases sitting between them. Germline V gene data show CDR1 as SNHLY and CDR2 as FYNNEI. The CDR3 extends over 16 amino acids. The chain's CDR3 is CASGAHRDTVNTEAFF. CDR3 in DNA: TGTGCCAGCGGGGCTCACAGGGATACGGTGAACACTGAAGCTTTCTTT.

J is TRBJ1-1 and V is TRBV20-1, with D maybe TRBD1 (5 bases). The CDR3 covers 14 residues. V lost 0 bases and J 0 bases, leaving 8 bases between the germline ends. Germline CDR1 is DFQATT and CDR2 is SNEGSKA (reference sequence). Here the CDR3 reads CSARDPGLNTEAFF. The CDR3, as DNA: TGCAGTGCTAGAGACCCAGGGTTGAACACTGAAGCTTTCTTT.